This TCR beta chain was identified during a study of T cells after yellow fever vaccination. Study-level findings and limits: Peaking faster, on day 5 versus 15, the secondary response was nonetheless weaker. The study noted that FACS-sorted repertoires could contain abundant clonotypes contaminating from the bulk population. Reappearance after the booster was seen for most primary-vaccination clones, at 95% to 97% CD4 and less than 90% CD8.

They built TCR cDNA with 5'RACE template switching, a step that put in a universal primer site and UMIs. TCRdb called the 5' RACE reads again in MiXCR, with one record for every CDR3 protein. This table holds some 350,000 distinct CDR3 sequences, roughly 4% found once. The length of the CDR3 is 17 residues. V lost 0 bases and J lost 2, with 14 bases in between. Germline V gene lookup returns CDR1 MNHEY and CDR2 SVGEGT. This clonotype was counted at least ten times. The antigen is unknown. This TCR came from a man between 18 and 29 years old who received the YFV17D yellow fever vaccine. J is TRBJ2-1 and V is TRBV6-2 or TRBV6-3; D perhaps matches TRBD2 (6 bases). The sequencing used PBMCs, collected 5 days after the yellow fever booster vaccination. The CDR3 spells CASSYSLSGRPYNEQFF. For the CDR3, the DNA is TGTGCCAGCAGTTACTCACTGTCAGGGAGGCCCTACAATGAGCAGTTCTTC.